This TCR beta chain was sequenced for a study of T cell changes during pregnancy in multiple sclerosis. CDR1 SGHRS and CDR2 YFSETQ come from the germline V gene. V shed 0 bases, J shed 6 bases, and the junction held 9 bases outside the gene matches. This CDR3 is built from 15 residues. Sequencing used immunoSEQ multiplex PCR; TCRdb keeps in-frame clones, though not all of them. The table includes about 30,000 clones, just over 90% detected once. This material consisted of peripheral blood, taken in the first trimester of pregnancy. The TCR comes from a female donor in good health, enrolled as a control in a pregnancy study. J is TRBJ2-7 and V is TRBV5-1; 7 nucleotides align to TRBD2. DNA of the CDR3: TGCGCCAGCAGCTTGGGGGGGGGATTGTCCGGCGAGCAGTACTTC. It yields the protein CASSLGGGLSGEQYF.